The entry that follows covers one TCR beta chain sequence. Its antigen remains unidentified. This record belongs to a study of cytomegalovirus exposure and HLA in healthy donors. The PCR contained 60 Vbeta and 13 Jbeta primers. The assay was immunoSEQ multiplex PCR, and TCRdb's table has in-frame clones only and misses some. This repertoire shows 120,000 to 150,000 clones, approximately 91% found once; its top ten account for 0.51%. Study results and limitations: Later work associated fewer than 20,000 TCR beta sequences with HLA alleles at 0.05 false discovery rate. According to the study, 160 or so TCR beta chains were cytomegalovirus-associated.

Germline V gene lookup returns CDR1 SEHNR and CDR2 FQNEAQ (reference sequence). The CDR3 runs to 12 residues. V lost 2 bases and J lost 15, with 14 bases in between. This chain joins TRBV7-9 and TRBJ2-1; possible D gene TRBD2, 6 bases. The TCR originated in a woman between 40 and 50 years old in good health and CMV-seronegative. Sequencing was carried out using PBMCs. This CDR3 reads CASSLLGSVSFF. Here the CDR3 DNA reads TGTGCCAGCAGCTTACTCGGGAGCGTTTCGTTCTTC.